The 27 T cell receptor beta chains below all came from one sample that was sequenced in a study of blood T cell repertoires in COVID-19. Sequenced by immunoSEQ multiplex PCR; TCRdb stores in-frame clones only, minus some. The sample holds hundreds of thousands of clones; roughly 86% are singletons and the top ten take 6.5% to 9.5%. The sequencing input was peripheral blood. The receptors stem from a woman in her 50s who had recovered from COVID-19.

The chain recombines TRBV6-2 or TRBV6-3 with TRBJ1-2; no clear D gene. The length of the CDR3 is 12 residues. Between the trimmed V and J ends, which lost 0 bases and 6 bases, there was a span of 5 bases. Germline CDR1 reads MNHEY; CDR2 reads SVGEGT. The CDR3 region has the DNA TGTGCCAGCAGTTACTCGTCGGATGGCTACACCTTC. It yields the protein CASSYSSDGYTF.

The V and J genes are TRBV7-2 and TRBJ2-3; no reliable D call. This CDR3 is 17 amino acids long. Per the germline V gene, CDR1 is SGHTA and CDR2 is FQGNSA. Deletions cut 0 bases from V and 0 bases from J, with 13 bases between. The CDR3 here is CASSLAPLSSSTDTQYF. The CDR3 bases are TGTGCCAGCAGCTTAGCCCCCCTGTCTTCTAGCACAGATACGCAGTATTTT.

The gene calls are TRBV5-4 and TRBJ1-6; D is possibly TRBD1 (5 bases). The V end was cut by 3 bases, the J end by 5 bases, with 18 bases between. CDR1 SGHNT and CDR2 YYREEE come from the germline V gene (reference sequence). CDR3 length: 17 residues. CDR3 protein: CASSWGGTVPNNSPLHF. CDR3 DNA: TGTGCCAGCAGCTGGGGGGGGACCGTCCCGAATAATTCACCCCTCCACTTT. Drawing the rest from reference TRBV5-4 and TRBJ1-6, the complete variable domain is ETGVTQSPTHLIKTRGQQVTLRCSSQSGHNTVSWYQQALGQGPQFIFQYYREEENGRGNFPPRFSGLQFPNYSSELNVNALELDDSALYLCASSWGGTVPNNSPLHFGNGTRLTVT.

The chain couples TRBV5-4 to TRBJ1-5; TRBD1 matches 7 bases. The germline gives CDR1 SGHNT, CDR2 YYREEE (reference sequence). V was clipped by 0 bases and J by 5 bases; unmatched bases: 8. The CDR3 runs to 16 residues. The CDR3: CASSLGGQRVDQPQHF. In nucleotides, the CDR3 is TGTGCCAGCAGCTTGGGGGGACAGAGGGTCGATCAGCCCCAGCATTTT.

Written as DNA, the CDR3 is TGTGCCAGCAGCGACAGGTCCTCCTATAATTCACCCCTCCACTTT. Translated, it gives CASSDRSSYNSPLHF. The rearrangement uses TRBV6-6 and TRBJ1-6; a possible D gene is TRBD1 (6 bases). Germline CDR1 MNHNY, CDR2 SVGAGI (reference sequence). V gave up 6 bases and J gave up 0 bases, with 9 bases separating them. The CDR3 is made up of 15 amino acids.

The chain uses TRBV27 and TRBJ1-4; D is unresolved. This CDR3 spans 11 amino acids. Trimming stripped 6 bases from V and 14 bases from J, with 13 bases between. The germline gives CDR1 MNHEY, CDR2 SMNVEV (reference sequence). CDR3 sequence reads: CASSSLPSLFF. In DNA form, the CDR3 reads TGTGCCAGCAGCTCCCTCCCCTCCCTGTTTTTT.

The chain uses TRBV5-4 and TRBJ2-1; possible D gene TRBD2, 6 bases. Trimming stripped 4 bases from V and 6 bases from J, with 11 bases between. The CDR3 contains 13 residues. CDR1 is SGHNT and CDR2 is YYREEE in the germline V gene (reference sequence). The CDR3: CASSLGTFNEQFF. CDR3 bases: TGTGCCAGCAGCCTCGGGACTTTCAATGAGCAGTTCTTC.

J is TRBJ2-2 and V is TRBV27, with D possibly TRBD2 on 5 matching bases. V was pared by 5 bases and J by 4 bases, with 17 bases between. Germline V gene lookup returns CDR1 MNHEY and CDR2 SMNVEV (reference sequence). This CDR3 is 16 amino acids long. CDR3 DNA: TGTGCCAGCAGTCCCGGATCTACGGGATTCACCGGGGAGCTGTTTTTT. It encodes CASSPGSTGFTGELFF.

V gene TRBV28 combines with J gene TRBJ2-4; 10 nucleotides line up with TRBD1. The CDR3 totals 16 residues. V lost 5 bases and J lost 1; bases outside the gene matches: 5. In germline, CDR1 is MDHEN, CDR2 SYDVKM. The CDR3, as DNA: TGTGCCAGCAGTCCGGGACAGGGGAGTGCCAAAAACATTCAGTACTTC. Its protein is CASSPGQGSAKNIQYF.

The table lists this clone with a few counts. The V gene is TRBV5-1, the J gene TRBJ2-7; TRBD1 matches at 9 bases. With 2 bases clipped from V and 3 bases from J, the junction kept 3 bases outside the gene matches. Germline V lookup: CDR1 SGHRS, CDR2 YFSETQ. There are 14 residues in the CDR3. This CDR3 reads CASSFLDRGYEQYF. DNA of the CDR3: TGCGCCAGCAGCTTCTTGGACAGGGGCTACGAGCAGTACTTC. Full variable domain (rest looked up from reference TRBV5-1 and TRBJ2-7): KAGVTQTPRYLIKTRGQQVTLSCSPISGHRSVSWYQQTPGQGLQFLFEYFSETQRNKGNFPGRFSGRQFSNSRSEMNVSTLELGDSALYLCASSFLDRGYEQYFGPGTRLTVT.

This chain uses TRBV11-2 with TRBJ2-6; a weak D match, TRBD2 (6 bases). Germline CDR1 SGHAT, CDR2 FQNNGV. V was cut by 5 bases and J by 3 bases, with 11 bases left in between. The length of the CDR3 is 15 residues. CDR3 protein: CASSTGGYGANVLTF. The CDR3 DNA follows: TGTGCCAGCAGCACCGGAGGGTATGGGGCCAACGTCCTGACTTTC. Full variable domain (rest looked up from reference TRBV11-2 and TRBJ2-6): EAGVAQSPRYKIIEKRQSVAFWCNPISGHATLYWYQQILGQGPKLLIQFQNNGVVDDSQLPKDRFSAERLKGVDSTLKIQPAKLEDSAVYLCASSTGGYGANVLTFGAGSRLTVL.

J is TRBJ1-2 and V is TRBV29-1; 10 bases line up with TRBD1. Germline CDR1 is SQVTM and CDR2 is ANQGSEA. Losses at the gene ends were 6 bases for V and 8 bases for J; bases not matched to a gene: 15. The CDR3 contains 15 residues. Here the CDR3 reads CSVIVGTGDVRGYTF. CDR3 bases: TGCAGCGTGATCGTTGGGACAGGGGATGTCCGCGGCTACACCTTC. The variable domain in full, with the rest retrieved from reference TRBV29-1 and TRBJ1-2, is SAVISQKPSRDICQRGTSLTIQCQVDSQVTMMFWYRQQPGQSLTLIATANQGSEATYESGFVIDKFPISRPNLTFSTLTVSNMSPEDSSIYLCSVIVGTGDVRGYTFGSGTRLTVV.

The chain combines TRBV7-2 with TRBJ2-1, with D unclear. Germline V lookup: CDR1 SGHTA, CDR2 FQGNSA. The V end was cut by 5 bases, the J end by 7 bases, with 6 bases between. This CDR3 is built from 11 residues. As DNA, the CDR3 is TGTGCCAGCAGCACCCTAAATGAGCAGTTCTTC. Translation gives CASSTLNEQFF.

Turning to this clone: The sample contains more than one DNA sequence encoding this CDR3. This chain joins TRBV7-2 and TRBJ2-5; 8 bases align to TRBD2. CDR3 size: 15 residues. Germline assignment: CDR1 SGHTA and CDR2 FQGNSA. The V and J ends lost 0 bases and 5 bases, in that order; junction bases with no gene match: 5. Here the CDR3 DNA reads TGTGCCAGCAGCTTAGCTAGCGGGGTTCAGGAGACCCAGTACTTC. Translated: CASSLASGVQETQYF.

The chain carries TRBV7-9 and TRBJ1-2, with D tentatively TRBD1 (6 bases). Germline loops: CDR1 SEHNR, CDR2 FQNEAQ (reference sequence). The CDR3 totals 16 residues. The V end lost 5 bases, the J end lost 6 bases, and 22 bases lay between the germline ends. The CDR3 protein is CASSPLPNRVGDGYTF. The CDR3 DNA sequence: TGTGCCAGCAGCCCCCTCCCCAACAGGGTGGGGGATGGCTACACCTTC.

This chain uses TRBV29-1 with TRBJ1-2; 9 bases are shared with TRBD1. Germline trimming cut 5 bases from V and 3 bases from J; bases unmatched to any gene: 7. The CDR3 totals 14 residues. Germline CDR1 and CDR2: SQVTM and ANQGSEA. Here the CDR3 reads CSVPGQGNHYGYTF. The CDR3 coding sequence is TGCAGCGTTCCGGGACAGGGAAACCACTATGGCTACACCTTC.

This chain connects TRBV9 to TRBJ1-6; D not certain. In germline, CDR1 is SGDLS, CDR2 YYNGEE. V was cut by 4 bases and J by 8 bases, with 10 bases left in between. The length of the CDR3 is 13 residues. The CDR3 sequence is CASSPEVHSPLHF. The DNA of the CDR3 is TGTGCCAGCAGCCCTGAGGTTCATTCACCCCTCCACTTT.

The chain uses TRBV12-3 or TRBV12-4 and TRBJ1-3, with D perhaps matching TRBD1 (5 bases). This CDR3 contains 13 residues. Deletions cut 6 bases from V and 3 bases from J, with 9 bases between. The CDR3 protein is CASRLTDGNTIYF. The CDR3 DNA is TGTGCCAGCAGACTGACAGATGGAAACACCATATATTTT.

The chain joins TRBV18 to TRBJ2-1, with D possibly TRBD1 on 6 matching bases. This CDR3 region has 15 residues. Per the germline V gene, CDR1 is KGHSH and CDR2 is LQKENI. Between the trimmed V and J ends, which lost 6 bases and 2 bases, there was a span of 14 bases. For the CDR3, the DNA is TGTGCCAGCTCCCCTACTTGGGACACCTACAATGAGCAGTTCTTC. This gives the protein CASSPTWDTYNEQFF.

The CDR3 is CSTLLGGNEQFF. CDR3 sequence (DNA): TGCAGCACATTGCTAGGCGGCAATGAGCAGTTCTTC. The chain couples TRBV29-1 to TRBJ2-1; D is unresolved. This CDR3 comprises 12 residues. CDR1 is SQVTM and CDR2 is ANQGSEA in the germline V gene. The V end was cut by 8 bases, the J end by 6 bases, with 14 bases between.

The chain carries TRBV9 and TRBJ2-2, with D maybe TRBD2 (6 bases). The germline V and J ends were trimmed by 2 bases and 1 base, with 9 bases remaining between them. In germline, CDR1 is SGDLS, CDR2 YYNGEE. The CDR3 loop spans 15 amino acids. The CDR3 loop reads CASSVGTGNTGELFF. The DNA for the CDR3 is TGTGCCAGCAGCGTGGGGACTGGGAACACCGGGGAGCTGTTTTTT. The full variable domain, rest sourced from reference TRBV9 and TRBJ2-2, is DSGVTQTPKHLITATGQRVTLRCSPRSGDLSVYWYQQSLDQGLQFLIQYYNGEERAKGNILERFSAQQFPDLHSELNLSSLELGDSALYFCASSVGTGNTGELFFGEGSRLTVL.

This clone was counted between two and nine times. The chain links TRBV4-2 to TRBJ2-3; D may be TRBD2 (7 bases). CDR3 size: 17 residues. CDR1 and CDR2 from the germline V gene are LGHNA and YNFKEQ. The ends were cut back, 0 bases at V and 3 bases at J, with 16 bases in the middle. CDR3 sequence: CASSQEGGAGWTDTQYF. The CDR3 region has the DNA TGTGCCAGCAGCCAAGAGGGGGGGGCGGGATGGACAGATACGCAGTATTTT.

The rearrangement uses TRBV6-1 and TRBJ1-2; tentatively, D is TRBD1 (5 bases). This CDR3 contains 13 residues. The germline V and J ends were trimmed by 3 bases and 5 bases, with 10 bases remaining between them. Germline V gene sequence: CDR1 MNHNS, CDR2 SASEGT. The CDR3 region is CASSEAGRYGYTF. The CDR3 nucleotides are TGTGCCAGCAGTGAGGCAGGGCGGTATGGCTACACCTTC.

V gene TRBV11-3 combines with J gene TRBJ2-5; 7 bases are shared with TRBD1. The CDR3 is 16 amino acids. Germline CDR1 is SGHNT and CDR2 is YENEEA. V shed 5 bases and J 0 bases; nucleotides not matched to a gene: 9. CDR3 nucleotide sequence: TGTGCCAGCAGCAGGGGAAAGACAGGGCACCAAGAGACCCAGTACTTC. Translated, it gives CASSRGKTGHQETQYF.

CDR3 amino acids: CASSLALGTGMGQYF. Here the CDR3 DNA reads TGTGCCAGCAGCTTAGCCCTCGGGACAGGGATGGGGCAGTACTTC. V gene TRBV7-2 combines with J gene TRBJ2-7; TRBD1 matches at 9 bases. J lost 9 bases, V lost 0 bases, and 9 bases had no gene match. The CDR3 contains 15 residues. Germline assignment: CDR1 SGHTA and CDR2 FQGNSA. Supplemented by reference TRBV7-2 and TRBJ2-7, the full variable domain reads GAGVSQSPSNKVTEKGKDVELRCDPISGHTALYWYRQSLGQGLEFLIYFQGNSAPDKSGLPSDRFSAERTGGSVSTLTIQRTQQEDSAVYLCASSLALGTGMGQYFGPGTRLTVT.

The CDR3, as DNA: TGCGCCAGCAGCCACGGACTCCTAAGGCCCCGAACTAATGAAAAACTGTTTTTT. Protein: CASSHGLLRPRTNEKLFF. This chain connects TRBV4-1 to TRBJ1-4; the D is unclear. In germline, CDR1 is MGHRA, CDR2 YSYEKL. The CDR3 covers 18 residues. The V gene lost 3 bases and the J gene lost 1 base, with 18 bases spanning the gap.

This chain joins TRBV7-2 and TRBJ1-2; D might be TRBD1 (6 bases). CDR1 is SGHTA and CDR2 is FQGNSA in the germline V gene. The CDR3 is 14 amino acids. The germline V and J ends were trimmed by 1 base and 8 bases, with 14 bases remaining between them. The chain's CDR3 is CASSLVAGVLGYTF. The CDR3, as DNA: TGTGCCAGCAGCTTAGTGGCAGGGGTACTGGGCTACACCTTC.